These T cell receptor beta chains were read from a single sample in a study of T cell responses to AZD1222 COVID-19 vaccine. The data were produced by immunoSEQ multiplex PCR, yet TCRdb's version contains in-frame clones alone and is incomplete. The sample holds fewer than 85,000 clones; just over 90% are singletons and the top ten take approximately 7%. The specimen comprised peripheral blood, sampled on day 0 of MenACWY control vaccination. The origin of the receptors is an adult in good health. Each CDR3 is given with its conserved first and last residue. A D gene is named only where the DNA matches it firmly. Clone size, where shown, is once, few, many, or a class for clones that have expanded.

TRBJ1-2 15 NA TRBV7-3 NA TGTGCCAGCAGCCCCCAGGGAGGACCCGCCGATGGCTACACCTTC CASSPQGGPADGYTF
TRBJ1-3 15 NA TRBV4-1 TRBD1 TGCGCCAGCAGCCAAGCTGTTGACAGGGTAGACACCATATATTTT CASSQAVDRVDTIYF
TRBJ1-6 14 NA TRBV5-4 NA TGTGCCAGCAGCTTGTGGGGCGGGAATTCACCCCTCCACTTT CASSLWGGNSPLHF
TRBJ1-2 15 once TRBV7-3 NA TGTGCCAGCAGCTTAATGGGTGTCGGAGCTGATGGCTACACCTTC CASSLMGVGADGYTF
TRBJ2-1 13 once TRBV6-4 NA TGTGCCAGCAGTGACCGGGACAACAATGAGCAGTTCTTC CASSDRDNNEQFF
TRBJ2-7 16 NA TRBV7-2 TRBD2 TGTGCCAGCAGTCCGGGACTAGCGGGAGGAGGCTACGAGCAGTACTTC CASSPGLAGGGYEQYF
TRBJ2-7 14 once TRBV7-2 TRBD1 TGTGCCAGCAGCCCGGGACAGGCACATTACGAGCAGTACTTC CASSPGQAHYEQYF
TRBJ1-2 12 few TRBV24-1 TRBD1 TGTGCCACCACACAGGGGGCCTATGGCTACACCTTC CATTQGAYGYTF
TRBJ2-7 15 NA TRBV7-9 TRBD1 TGTGCCAGCAGCTTGCCGGGACAGGGGGTTCTAGAGCAGTACTTC CASSLPGQGVLEQYF
TRBJ1-6 14 NA TRBV28 NA TGTGCCAGCAGTTTAAAGCCCACGCTTCGGCCCCTCCACTTT CASSLKPTLRPLHF
TRBJ1-2 14 NA TRBV5-1 TRBD1 TGCGCCAGCAGCTTGGACAGGGGAAACTATGGCTACACCTTC CASSLDRGNYGYTF
TRBJ2-7 15 NA TRBV13 TRBD2 TGTGCCAGCAGCACCCGGGGACTAGCGGCCTACGAGCAGTACTTC CASSTRGLAAYEQYF
TRBJ2-2 14 NA TRBV18 NA TGTGCCAGCTCCCTACGGAAGGACACCGGGGAGCTGTTTTTT CASSLRKDTGELFF
TRBJ1-2 13 NA TRBV12-3/TRBV12-4 NA TGTGCCAGCAGGACACAGTCTAACTATGGCTACACCTTC CASRTQSNYGYTF
TRBJ2-2 17 NA TRBV5-1 NA TGCGCCAGCAGCTGGGGCAACAGGGAAGGGAACACCGGGGAGCTGTTTTTT CASSWGNREGNTGELFF
TRBJ2-5 11 NA TRBV7-2 NA TGTGCCAGCGGGGCCCAAGAGACCCAGTACTTC CASGAQETQYF
TRBJ2-1 15 NA TRBV7-9 TRBD2 TGTGCCAGCAGCTTTAAACCGGGACTAGGCAATGAGCAGTTCTTC CASSFKPGLGNEQFF
TRBJ1-5 13 NA TRBV28 TRBD1 TGTGCCAGCAGGACAGGGAGTAGTCAGCCCCAGCATTTT CASRTGSSQPQHF